These T cell receptor beta chains were read from a single sample in a study of T cell responses to AZD1222 COVID-19 vaccine. Some clones are missing from TCRdb's copy, which holds only in-frame ones; the method was immunoSEQ multiplex PCR. The sample includes about 110,000 clones, about 88% of them seen just once. The sample was peripheral blood, taken 28 days after the second AZD1222 dose. The receptors derive from an adult who received the AZD1222 COVID-19 vaccine. Each CDR3 is given with its conserved first and last residue. Fields, in order: J gene, clone size, V gene, D gene, CDR3 DNA, CDR3 protein. The D gene is left open where the match is weak. Rows give clone size only sometimes, using once, few, many, or a class for an expanded clone.

TRBJ1-6 few TRBV25-1 . TGTGCCAGCAGTGAATATAGGGCAGGTTCACCCCTCCACTTT CASSEYRAGSPLHF
TRBJ1-1 . TRBV30 TRBD1 TGTGCCTGGAGCGATGGGACAGGGATTGTCGGCACTGAAGCTTTCTTT CAWSDGTGIVGTEAFF
TRBJ1-2 . TRBV20-1 . TGCAGTGCTAGTCAAGATTTCTATGGCTACACCTTC CSASQDFYGYTF
TRBJ1-2 . TRBV27 TRBD1 TGTGCCAGCGGTAGGACAGGGCGGAGCTATGGCTACACCTTC CASGRTGRSYGYTF
TRBJ1-5 few TRBV28 . TGTGCCAGCAGTGGGAGAAGTTGGTGGGACAATCAGCCCCAGCATTTT CASSGRSWWDNQPQHF
TRBJ1-1 . TRBV4-3 . TGCGCCAGCAGCCAAGATCTAGGTGTAGGGGGCACTGAAGCTTTCTTT CASSQDLGVGGTEAFF
TRBJ2-1 . TRBV5-1 . TGCGCCAGCAGCTTGGATGGGGGCTTTTACAATGAGCAGTTCTTC CASSLDGGFYNEQFF
TRBJ2-1 . TRBV18 . TGTGCCAGCTCACCTGGAGGGAATGAGCAGTTCTTC CASSPGGNEQFF
TRBJ2-1 . TRBV9 . TGTGCCAGCAGCGCCCAGGAGTACAATGAGCAGTTCTTC CASSAQEYNEQFF
TRBJ2-7 . TRBV6-5 TRBD2 TGTGCCAGCAGGGGGACTAGCGGAAACGAGCAGTACTTC CASRGTSGNEQYF
TRBJ2-5 . TRBV5-1 TRBD1 TGCGCCAGCAGCCTCGGGACAGGCCTTACGGAGACCCAGTACTTC CASSLGTGLTETQYF
TRBJ1-5 . TRBV19 TRBD1 TGTGCCAGTAGTATGGGGGGACAGACGAAGGGTAGTGGCAATCAGCCCCAGCATTTT CASSMGGQTKGSGNQPQHF
TRBJ2-7 . TRBV7-6 . TGTGCCAGCAGCCGAGGCCCCGGCACCTACGAGCAGTACTTC CASSRGPGTYEQYF
TRBJ2-3 . TRBV5-5 TRBD1 TGTGCCAGCAGCAAAGGGACAGCTAGCACAGATACGCAGTATTTT CASSKGTASTDTQYF
TRBJ2-5 . TRBV27 . TGTGCCAGCAGCCGTCCAGGGGGGGAGACCCAGTACTTC CASSRPGGETQYF
TRBJ2-7 once TRBV5-1 TRBD2 TGCGCCAGCAGCTTGGAAAATCCGGGACTAGCGGGCGTCGAGCAGTACTTC CASSLENPGLAGVEQYF
TRBJ2-5 . TRBV5-6 . TGTGCCAGCAGCTCTGTGTACGGGCAAGAGACCCAGTACTTC CASSSVYGQETQYF
TRBJ1-1 . TRBV20-1 . TGCAGTGCTAGTCTTCACCGCACCGAAGCTTTCTTT CSASLHRTEAFF
TRBJ1-5 . TRBV28 . TGTGCCAGCAGTTTGGGACTCTGGGAGCCCCAGCATTTT CASSLGLWEPQHF
TRBJ2-7 . TRBV7-9 TRBD1 TGTGCCAGCAGCTGGGACAGCTCCTACGAGCAGTACTTC CASSWDSSYEQYF
TRBJ1-3 . TRBV21-1 . TGTGCCAGCCAATTCAAAAGGCCCAGGTATGGCCACGAGAAGAGGGACAACACCATATATTTT CASQFKRPRYGHEKRDNTIYF
TRBJ2-1 . TRBV9 . TGTGCCAGCTCACGGGACTCCCTACCCTACAATGAGCAGTTCTTC CASSRDSLPYNEQFF
TRBJ2-3 . TRBV29-1 TRBD2 TGCAGCGTTGAAGAAATAGCGGGAGGAGAAGATACGCAGTATTTT CSVEEIAGGEDTQYF
TRBJ2-5 . TRBV3-1/TRBV3-2 . TGTGCCAGCAGCCAAGAGGAGTTTTCGGAGACCCAGTACTTC CASSQEEFSETQYF
TRBJ1-5 . TRBV18 . TGTGCCAGCTCACTGCTGGAGGGTCAACAGCCCCAGCATTTT CASSLLEGQQPQHF
TRBJ2-7 . TRBV19 . TGTGCCAGTAGTATCAGGCAGGGATCCTACGAGCAGTACTTC CASSIRQGSYEQYF
TRBJ2-1 . TRBV28 . TGTGCCAGCAGTCCCCCTATCATGGGTGAGCAGTTCTTC CASSPPIMGEQFF
TRBJ2-5 . TRBV3-1/TRBV3-2 TRBD2 TGTGCCAGCAGCCCTGGACTAGCTGGCGGAGAGACCCAGTACTTC CASSPGLAGGETQYF
TRBJ2-1 once TRBV28 . TGTGCCAGCAGTTCTCACTCCTACAATGAGCAGTTCTTC CASSSHSYNEQFF
TRBJ2-7 . TRBV10-3 . TGTGCCATCAGGGACTATCTAGACCACGAGCAGTACTTC CAIRDYLDHEQYF
TRBJ2-3 . TRBV27 . TGTGCCAGCAGTTTATCGATAATGGGTTGGGGTAGGGCAGATACGCAGTATTTT CASSLSIMGWGRADTQYF
TRBJ2-4 . TRBV27 TRBD1 TGTGCCAGCAGTACGACAGGGACCAAAAACATTCAGTACTTC CASSTTGTKNIQYF
TRBJ1-1 . TRBV28 TRBD1 TGTGCCAGCAGTTACAGGGGTGAAGCTTTCTTT CASSYRGEAFF
TRBJ2-5 . TRBV5-4 . TGTGCCAGCAGCCCAGGCCGGTACTCTCAAGAGACCCAGTACTTC CASSPGRYSQETQYF
TRBJ1-3 . TRBV5-1 . TGCGCCAGCAGCAACAGGGAGGCTGGAAACACCATATATTTT CASSNREAGNTIYF
TRBJ1-1 . TRBV3-1/TRBV3-2 . TGTGCCAGCAGCCGTGCACAGGTGAACACTGAAGCTTTCTTT CASSRAQVNTEAFF
TRBJ2-1 . TRBV28 TRBD2 TGTGCCAGCAGCACCCGACTAGCGGAGCAGTTCTTC CASSTRLAEQFF
TRBJ1-2 . TRBV10-3 . TGTGCCATCAGTGAGGGGGGTCCGTACTATGGCTACACCTTC CAISEGGPYYGYTF
TRBJ2-5 once TRBV15 TRBD2 TGTGCCACCAGCAGAGGATCGTCTAGCGGGGTTCAAGAGACCCAGTACTTC CATSRGSSSGVQETQYF
TRBJ1-1 . TRBV13 . TGTGCCAGCAGCTTGTTCGCAGGGCCTAACACTGAAGCTTTCTTT CASSLFAGPNTEAFF
TRBJ2-5 . TRBV9 . TGTGCCAGCAGTCCTAGTCTTCGGCCCACGGAGACCCAGTACTTC CASSPSLRPTETQYF